The text below deals with one TCR beta chain. V was shortened by 1 base and J by 5 bases, with 20 bases between the two germline ends. CDR3 length: 17 amino acids. The germline gives CDR1 SGHRS, CDR2 YFSETQ. This sample is part of a study of cytotoxic CD8 clonotypes in ibrutinib-treated CLL. Measured with immunoSEQ multiplex PCR; TCRdb has only the in-frame clones, and not every one. The table records fewer than 400,000 clones, under 70% of them present only once. The sequences come from PBMCs, collected after 36 months of ibrutinib treatment. The rearrangement joins TRBV5-1 to TRBJ2-3; the D gene is possibly TRBD2 (6 bases). This sequence originates from a human donor with chronic lymphocytic leukemia. DNA of the CDR3: TGCGCCAGCAGCTTGTGGATTTCGGGGGTTAGAGGAGATACGCAGTATTTT. Translating it yields CASSLWISGVRGDTQYF.